This T cell receptor (beta chain) was identified during a study of OX40 agonist ivuxolimab in advanced cancers. Whole-study context: Dose-escalation patients' cancers were hepatocellular carcinoma, melanoma, renal cell or head and neck cancer. General study findings and limits: Partial responders at 0.1-3.0 mg/kg showed near-lowest clonal expansion. Antigen specificity of clonally expanded peripheral T cells was not established. At 0.1 to 3.0 mg/kg and by week 6, CD4+ and CD8+ T cells in the blood had expanded clonally.

Sequenced by immunoSEQ multiplex PCR; TCRdb stores in-frame clones only, minus some. Here the sample spans about 98,000 clones, about 88% being singletons. A word on this clone: Its antigen is not known.

Germline-derived CDR1 and CDR2 are MNHNS and SASEGT. This CDR3 is 17 amino acids long. The V and J ends lost 0 bases and 6 bases respectively, with 18 bases between them. The specimen was CD4+ or CD8+ T cells sorted from blood, collected in a trial of the OX40 agonist ivuxolimab. This TCR came from an adult with an advanced solid tumor such as melanoma, head and neck, liver or kidney cancer. The V gene is TRBV6-1, the J gene TRBJ1-5; D not certain. The CDR3 here is CASSEAGGSARGQPQHF. CDR3 coding DNA: TGTGCCAGCAGTGAAGCCGGCGGGTCTGCCCGCGGTCAGCCCCAGCATTTT.